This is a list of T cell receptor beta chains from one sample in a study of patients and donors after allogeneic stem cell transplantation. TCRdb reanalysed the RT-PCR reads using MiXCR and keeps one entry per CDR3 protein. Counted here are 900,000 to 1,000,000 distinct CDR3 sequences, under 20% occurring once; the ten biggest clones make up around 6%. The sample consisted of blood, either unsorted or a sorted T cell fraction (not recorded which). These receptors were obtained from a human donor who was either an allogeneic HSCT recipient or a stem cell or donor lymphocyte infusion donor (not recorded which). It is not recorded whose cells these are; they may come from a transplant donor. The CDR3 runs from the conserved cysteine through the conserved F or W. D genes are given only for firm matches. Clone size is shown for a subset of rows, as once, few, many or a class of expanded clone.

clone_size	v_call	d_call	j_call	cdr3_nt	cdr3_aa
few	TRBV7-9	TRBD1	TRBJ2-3	TGTGCCAGCAGCTACCGTCAGACAGGGGCGACAGATACGCAGTATTTT	CASSYRQTGATDTQYF
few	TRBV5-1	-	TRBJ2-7	TGCGCCAGCAGCTTGTCCCGGGACCTACCCGGGGAGTACTTC	CASSLSRDLPGEYF
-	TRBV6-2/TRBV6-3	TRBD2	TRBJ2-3	TGTGCCAGCAGGGGCTCCGGGACTAGCGGGAGTGGTACGCAGTATTTT	CASRGSGTSGSGTQYF
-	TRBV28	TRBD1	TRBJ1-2	TGTGCCAGCGGGACAGGATTCAACTATGGCTACACCTTC	CASGTGFNYGYTF
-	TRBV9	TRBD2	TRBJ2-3	TGTGCCAGCAGCGTGGTAGCGGGAGGGGTCCCCCAATTCACAGATACGCAGTATTTT	CASSVVAGGVPQFTDTQYF
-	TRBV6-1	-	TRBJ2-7	TGTGCCAGCAGACTGGGGGAAGGTTGGTACGAGCAGTACTTC	CASRLGEGWYEQYF
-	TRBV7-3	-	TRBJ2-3	TGTGCCAGCAGCTTGGGTAGCGATCAGACAGATACGCAGTATTTT	CASSLGSDQTDTQYF
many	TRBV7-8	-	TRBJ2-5	TGTGCCAGCAGCTTAGTCGGGGTTTATTCCCAAGAGACCCAGTACTTC	CASSLVGVYSQETQYF
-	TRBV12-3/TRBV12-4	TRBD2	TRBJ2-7	TGTGCCAGCGCGGGGATAGCGGGAGCGGAGTACGAGCAGTACTTC	CASAGIAGAEYEQYF
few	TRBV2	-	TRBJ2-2	TGTGCCAGCCACCATAGGCAGGGTTGGACCGGGGAGCTGTTTTTT	CASHHRQGWTGELFF
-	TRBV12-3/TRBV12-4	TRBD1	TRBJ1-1	TGTGCCAGCAGTTTAGGGGACAGGGCTGAGGACACTGAAGCTTTCTTT	CASSLGDRAEDTEAFF
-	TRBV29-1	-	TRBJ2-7	TGCAGCGTTGCCGGCAGGGCGAGTAGGAAGCAGTACTTC	CSVAGRASRKQYF
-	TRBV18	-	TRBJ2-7	TGTGCCAGCTCGTCGAGGGTCGACACTTACGAGCAGTACTTC	CASSSRVDTYEQYF
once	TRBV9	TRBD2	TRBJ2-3	TGTGCCAGCAGCGTAGGGGAGGGTCCGCAGTATTTT	CASSVGEGPQYF
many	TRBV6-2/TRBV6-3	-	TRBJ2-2	TGTGCCAGCAGTTACTCCCACAGGGCGGAGGACACCGGGGAGCTGTTTTTT	CASSYSHRAEDTGELFF
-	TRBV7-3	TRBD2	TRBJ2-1	TGTGCCAGCAGCTCCATAGCGGGAGGGCCAGTGAATGAGCAGTTCTTC	CASSSIAGGPVNEQFF
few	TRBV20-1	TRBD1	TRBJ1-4	TGCAGTGCTCGAAGGACAGGGGTTAATGAAAAACTGTTTTTT	CSARRTGVNEKLFF
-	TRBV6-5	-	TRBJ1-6	TGTGCCAGCAGTTCCCGGGCCTTTTATTCACCCCTCCACTTT	CASSSRAFYSPLHF
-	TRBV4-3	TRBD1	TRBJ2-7	TGCGCCAGCAGCCAGGACAGGGTGGACGAGCAGTACTTC	CASSQDRVDEQYF
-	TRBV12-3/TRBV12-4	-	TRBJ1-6	TGTGCCAGCAGTTTATTTGGCGGAGACTCCTATAATTCACCCCTCCACTTT	CASSLFGGDSYNSPLHF
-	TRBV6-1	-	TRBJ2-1	TGTGCCAGCAGTGAACAGAAAGGGAGTCTAAGCTCCTACAATGAGCAGTTCTTC	CASSEQKGSLSSYNEQFF
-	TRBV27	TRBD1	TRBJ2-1	TGTGCCAGCTACACCGGGACAGCTTACTACAATGAGCAGTTCTTC	CASYTGTAYYNEQFF
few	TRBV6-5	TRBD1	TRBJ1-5	TGTGCCAGCAGTTACCCGGACAGGGGAAATCAGCCCCAGCATTTT	CASSYPDRGNQPQHF
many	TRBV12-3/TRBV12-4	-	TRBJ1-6	TGTGCCAGCCAAGAGAGAGATAATTCACCCCTCCACTTT	CASQERDNSPLHF
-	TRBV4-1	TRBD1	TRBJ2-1	TGCGCCAGCAGCCAAGATGTAGGGGGCCTAAGGTATGAGCAGTTCTTC	CASSQDVGGLRYEQFF
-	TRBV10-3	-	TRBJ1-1	TGTGCCGCAGCCCGGCGGTTGGACACTGAAGCTTTCTTT	CAAARRLDTEAFF
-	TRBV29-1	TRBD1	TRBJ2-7	TGCAGCGCAACCGGGACAGGGGACGGCGAGCAGTACTTC	CSATGTGDGEQYF
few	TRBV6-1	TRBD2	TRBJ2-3	TGTGCCAGCAGCGCAGGGTGGCGGGGGGACACAGATACGCAGTATTTT	CASSAGWRGDTDTQYF
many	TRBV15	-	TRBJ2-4	TGTGCCACCAGCAGAGATCGAGGGGCAGCCTTAGCCAAAAACATTCAGTACTTC	CATSRDRGAALAKNIQYF
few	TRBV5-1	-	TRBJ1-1	TGCGCCAGCAGCGAATGGGACCTCACTCCAGGGGCTTTCTTT	CASSEWDLTPGAFF
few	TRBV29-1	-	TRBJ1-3	TGCAGCGTTGAAGATCGGGTTGTCAGCTCTGGAAACACCATATATTTT	CSVEDRVVSSGNTIYF
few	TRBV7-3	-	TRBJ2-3	TGTGCCAGCAGCTACATGATCACAGATACGCAGTATTTT	CASSYMITDTQYF
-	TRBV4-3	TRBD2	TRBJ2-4	TGCGCCAGCAGCCGCGATCTAGCGGGGGAGGGAAACATTCAGTACTTC	CASSRDLAGEGNIQYF
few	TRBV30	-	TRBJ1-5	TGTGCCTGGAGTTTAGGGAAGGATCAGCCCCAGCATTTT	CAWSLGKDQPQHF
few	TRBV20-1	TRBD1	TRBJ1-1	TGCAGTGCTCCCTCAGGGGGCCGGAACACTGAAGCTTTCTTT	CSAPSGGRNTEAFF
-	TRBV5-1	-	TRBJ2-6	TGCGCCAGCAGTAATCGCTCTGGGGCCAACGTCCTGACTTTC	CASSNRSGANVLTF
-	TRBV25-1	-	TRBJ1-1	TGTGCCAGCAGTGAATACACTCCCGGGATGAACACTGAAGCTTTCTTT	CASSEYTPGMNTEAFF
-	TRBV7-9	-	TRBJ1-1	TGTGCCAGCAGGTATACGGGGGGGGCACGCGGAGGAACTGAAGCTTTCTTT	CASRYTGGARGGTEAFF
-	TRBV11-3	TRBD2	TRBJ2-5	TGTGCCAGCAGCCCCCGGACTAGCGGGAGTATCCGAGAGACCCAGTACTTC	CASSPRTSGSIRETQYF
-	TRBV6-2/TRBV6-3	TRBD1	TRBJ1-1	TGTGCCAGCAGTTACAAACGACAGGGAGCTTTCTTT	CASSYKRQGAFF
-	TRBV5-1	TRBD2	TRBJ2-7	TGCGCCAGCAGTGGACTAGCGGGAGGCCGCGAGCAGTACTTC	CASSGLAGGREQYF
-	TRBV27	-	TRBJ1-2	TGTGCCAGCAGTTATAATACCGGGACGGGGAAAGGCTACACCTTC	CASSYNTGTGKGYTF
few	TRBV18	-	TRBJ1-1	TGTGCCAGCTCACCAAGCCAGGTCTTGAACACTGAAGCTTTCTTT	CASSPSQVLNTEAFF
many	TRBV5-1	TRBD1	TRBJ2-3	TGTGCCAGCTCACCGGACAGGGGGACAGATACGCAGTATTTT	CASSPDRGTDTQYF
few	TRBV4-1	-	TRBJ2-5	TGCGCCAGCAGCCAGATCCCGGCGGGGACCCAAGAGACCCAGTACTTC	CASSQIPAGTQETQYF
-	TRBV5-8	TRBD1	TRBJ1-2	TGTGCCAGCAGCACATGGACAGGTACCAACTATGGCTACACCTTC	CASSTWTGTNYGYTF
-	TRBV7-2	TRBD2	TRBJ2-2	TGTGCCAGCAGCTCGACTAGCGCGACCGGGGAGCTGTTTTTT	CASSSTSATGELFF
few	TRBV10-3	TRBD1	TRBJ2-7	TGTGCCATCAGTGATGGGAGACAGGGGCGTCTAAGGGAGCAGTACTTC	CAISDGRQGRLREQYF
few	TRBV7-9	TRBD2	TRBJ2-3	TGTGCCAGCAGCTTGCCTAGCGGGGGCTCAGATACGCAGTATTTT	CASSLPSGGSDTQYF
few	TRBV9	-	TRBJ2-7	TGTGCCAGCAGCGTCGGGGCTAACTCCTACGAGCAGTACTTC	CASSVGANSYEQYF
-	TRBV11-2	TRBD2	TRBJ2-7	TGTGTCTCTAGTGGTGGCGGGGGTTACGAGCAGTACTTC	CVSSGGGGYEQYF
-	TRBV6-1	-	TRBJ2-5	TGTGCCAGCAGGAGGCAAAAAGGGTCAGTCCAAGAGACCCAGTACTTC	CASRRQKGSVQETQYF
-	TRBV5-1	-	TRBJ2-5	TGCGCCAGCAGTCCTGGATTGAGGGGACCCGAAGGGGAGACCCAGTACTTC	CASSPGLRGPEGETQYF